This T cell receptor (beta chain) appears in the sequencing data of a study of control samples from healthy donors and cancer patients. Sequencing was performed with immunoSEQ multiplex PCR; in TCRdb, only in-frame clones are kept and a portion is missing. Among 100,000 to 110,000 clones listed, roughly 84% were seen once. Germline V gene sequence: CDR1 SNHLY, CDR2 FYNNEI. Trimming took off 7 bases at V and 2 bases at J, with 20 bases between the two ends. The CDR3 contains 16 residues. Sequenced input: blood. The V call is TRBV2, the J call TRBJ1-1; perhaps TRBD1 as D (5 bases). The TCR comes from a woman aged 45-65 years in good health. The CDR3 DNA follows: TGTGCCAGCATGAGTGGTTTGGGGACCCTTAACACTGAAGCTTTCTTT. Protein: CASMSGLGTLNTEAFF.